This T cell receptor beta chain was documented in a study of cytomegalovirus exposure and HLA in healthy donors. Overall study context: An early release of data contained approximately 85 million unique TCRs, which came from HLA-typed donors. Membership in the Caucasian-associated ancestry cluster was found for approximately 85% of approximately 430 genotyped donors. Study results and caveats: In vitro work confirmed that three CMV-associated chains recognize CMV antigens.

Deletions cut 3 bases from V and 4 bases from J, with 12 bases between. The V gene's germline CDR1 is MDHEN and CDR2 SYDVKM. This CDR3 has 14 residues. A word on this clone: As yet, its antigen is unknown.

PCR amplification relied on 60 Vbeta primers (plus 13 Jbeta primers). Only in-frame clones appear in the TCRdb table, and some are missing; sequencing was by immunoSEQ multiplex PCR. This table holds 140,000 to 150,000 clones, around 80% found once. Sequenced input: PBMCs. The chain uses TRBV28 and TRBJ1-1, with D possibly TRBD1 on 5 matching bases. The receptor's source is a man aged 35 to 55 in good health and CMV-seronegative. CDR3 DNA: TGTGCCAGCAGTTTGAGCGGGGGAGGCACTGAAGCTTTCTTT. It encodes CASSLSGGGTEAFF.